Listed below are T cell receptor beta chains from one sample, sequenced in a study of cytomegalovirus exposure and HLA in healthy donors. Assay: immunoSEQ multiplex PCR; the TCRdb copy retains only in-frame clones and omits some. In the table there are 200,000 or so clones, less than 90% of which are singletons. Sample: PBMCs. These receptors were obtained from a girl in the first two years of life in good health and CMV-seronegative. Both conserved end residues are part of each CDR3. A D gene is named only where the DNA matches it firmly. Not every row has a clone size; where given, it reads once, few, many or a size class.

TRBD1,TRBJ2-7,-,TRBV19,TGTGCCAGTAGTATAGGGACAGGTCGCCACGAGCAGTACTTC,CASSIGTGRHEQYF
TRBD1,TRBJ2-7,-,TRBV4-2,TGTGCCAGCAGCCGGCGTACGGACAGGGGTCTCTACGAGCAGTACTTC,CASSRRTDRGLYEQYF
TRBD1,TRBJ1-2,-,TRBV18,TGTGCCAGCTCACAGGGACAGGGGGCGCATGGCTACACCTTC,CASSQGQGAHGYTF
TRBD2,TRBJ2-3,-,TRBV7-7,TGTGCCAGCAGCTTCCTAGCGGGAGGTTTTGATACGCAGTATTTT,CASSFLAGGFDTQYF
-,TRBJ2-6,once,TRBV7-9,TGTGCCAGCAGCTTGGGGAGTGGCTCTGGGGCCAACGTCCTGACTTTC,CASSLGSGSGANVLTF
TRBD1,TRBJ1-3,-,TRBV7-6,TGTGCCAGCAGTCGTAACAGGGGGCCTGGAAACACCATATATTTT,CASSRNRGPGNTIYF
-,TRBJ1-2,-,TRBV30,TGTGCCTGGAGTTGGCAGGGCCATGGCTACACCTTC,CAWSWQGHGYTF
-,TRBJ2-1,-,TRBV29-1,TGCAGCGTTGAACGGCTAGTCGACGGAAATGAGCAGTTCTTC,CSVERLVDGNEQFF
TRBD1,TRBJ2-7,-,TRBV6-5,TGTGCCAGCAGTTCCACTCACAGGGGGACCTACGAGCAGTACTTC,CASSSTHRGTYEQYF
-,TRBJ2-1,-,TRBV5-4,TGTGCCAGCAGCTTGGCGGTGGGAGAATCCAATGAGCAGTTCTTC,CASSLAVGESNEQFF
TRBD1,TRBJ2-2,-,TRBV29-1,TGCAGCCCTAACAGGGGCGGAACCGGGGAGCTGTTTTTT,CSPNRGGTGELFF
TRBD2,TRBJ2-7,-,TRBV5-8,TGTGCCAGCAGCAGGGAGGGCAGCTACGAGCAGTACTTC,CASSREGSYEQYF
TRBD2,TRBJ2-7,-,TRBV7-2,TGTGCCAGCAGCTTAACGGGACTAGCCTACGAGCAGTACTTC,CASSLTGLAYEQYF
-,TRBJ2-3,-,TRBV13,TGTGCCAGCAGCTTATCTAGCAGCACAGATACGCAGTATTTT,CASSLSSSTDTQYF
TRBD1,TRBJ2-2,-,TRBV7-2,TGTGCCAGCAGCTTTTCAGGGGGCGTGTGGACCGGGGAGCTGTTTTTT,CASSFSGGVWTGELFF
-,TRBJ2-3,-,TRBV4-1,TGCGCCAGCAGCCAAGAGCGGGGTCTCGGGAATACGCAGTATTTT,CASSQERGLGNTQYF
TRBD1,TRBJ1-1,-,TRBV10-3,TGTGCCATCAGGAGGGACAGGAAGGAGGCTGAAGCTTTCTTT,CAIRRDRKEAEAFF
-,TRBJ1-5,-,TRBV25-1,TGTGCCAGCAGTGAGGGCGGGGCCAGCAATCAGCCCCAGCATTTT,CASSEGGASNQPQHF
TRBD1,TRBJ2-3,-,TRBV13,TGTGCCAGCAGCTCAAGGGACAGGGGGCGGACAGATACGCAGTATTTT,CASSSRDRGRTDTQYF
TRBD2,TRBJ2-3,-,TRBV27,TGTGCCAGCAGTTTCGCGGGAGGAGTCACAGACACGCAGTATTTT,CASSFAGGVTDTQYF
-,TRBJ1-2,-,TRBV30,TGTGCCTGGAGTGTTGGGAGAATCGGTGGCTACACCTTC,CAWSVGRIGGYTF
-,TRBJ1-3,-,TRBV5-6,TGTGCCAGCAGCCGGGGAGGGGGGAACACCATATATTTT,CASSRGGGNTIYF
-,TRBJ1-1,few,TRBV11-2,TGTGCCAGCAGTACTACCCGGGGGGGCACTGAAGCTTTCTTT,CASSTTRGGTEAFF
-,TRBJ1-1,-,TRBV30,TGTGCCTGGAACTACAGGCGGGGGAGTGAAGCTTTCTTT,CAWNYRRGSEAFF
TRBD1,TRBJ1-3,-,TRBV25-1,TGTGCCAGCAGTTCACAGGGGGCTGGAAACACCATATATTTT,CASSSQGAGNTIYF
-,TRBJ2-5,-,TRBV27,TGTGCCAGCAGTTTCGGGCAGGGGGAGACCCAGTACTTC,CASSFGQGETQYF
TRBD2,TRBJ2-1,-,TRBV7-9,TGTTCCAGCAAAATCCTAGCGGGACAGCCCTACAATGAGCAGTTCTTC,CSSKILAGQPYNEQFF
-,TRBJ2-7,-,TRBV18,TGTGCCAGCTCACTCCGGGACACCGTGTACGAGCAGTACTTC,CASSLRDTVYEQYF
-,TRBJ1-2,-,TRBV27,TGTGCCAGCAGTTTATCACTGCAGGGGCCACAGAACTATGGCTACACCTTC,CASSLSLQGPQNYGYTF
TRBD2,TRBJ2-1,-,TRBV4-3,TGCGCCAGCAGCCAAGGGACTAGCGGGAGATGTTGCAATGAGCAGTTCTTC,CASSQGTSGRCCNEQFF
TRBD2,TRBJ2-5,few,TRBV7-9,TGTGCCAGCAGTCAAGGACTAGCGGGGTTCCAAGAGACCCAGTACTTC,CASSQGLAGFQETQYF